One sample yielded the 25 T cell receptor beta chains listed below, sequenced in a study of shared clonotypes between healthy human individuals. Some clones are missing from TCRdb's copy, which holds only in-frame ones; the method was immunoSEQ multiplex PCR. Of more than 2 million clones in the sample, approximately 95% were seen once. Sequenced input: naive CD4+ T cells sorted from blood. Subset of the sample: CD45RA+ positively selected. The receptor source for this set is a man younger than 35 in good health.

V gene TRBV9 combines with J gene TRBJ1-3; D call uncertain. The CDR3 is 17 amino acids. Trimming removed 1 base from V and 3 bases from J, with 17 bases in between. CDR1 and CDR2 (germline): SGDLS, YYNGEE. CDR3 protein: CASSVTYNRRVGNTIYF. As DNA, the CDR3 is TGTGCCAGCAGCGTAACCTATAACCGGAGGGTTGGAAACACCATATATTTT.

The CDR3 reads CASSYSGTGNREQYF. DNA for the CDR3: TGTGCCAGCAGTTACTCCGGGACAGGGAACCGCGAGCAGTACTTC. The chain couples TRBV6-6 to TRBJ2-7; 9 nucleotides match TRBD1. J lost 6 bases, V lost 0 bases, and 6 bases had no gene match. The CDR3 has 15 amino acids. Germline lookup yields CDR1 MNHNY and CDR2 SVGAGI (reference sequence).

The chain is built from TRBV7-9 and TRBJ1-2, with D hard to call. V was trimmed by 2 bases and J by 6 bases, leaving 13 bases between them. From germline, CDR1 is SEHNR and CDR2 FQNEAQ (reference sequence). CDR3 length: 14 amino acids. The CDR3 region has the DNA TGTGCCAGCAGCTTAATCTCTCCTGAGGATGGCTACACCTTC. Its protein is CASSLISPEDGYTF.

Regarding this clone: Other DNA variants within this sample encode the same CDR3. The J gene is TRBJ1-1, the V gene TRBV28, with D perhaps TRBD1 (5 bases). There are 11 residues in the CDR3. The germline V gene encodes CDR1 MDHEN and CDR2 SYDVKM. Trimming cost V 7 bases and J 5 bases, with 8 bases left between them. CDR3 amino acids: CASTGGTEAFF. The DNA of the CDR3 is TGTGCCAGCACCGGGGGGACTGAAGCTTTCTTT. The variable domain in full, with the rest retrieved from reference TRBV28 and TRBJ1-1, is DVKVTQSSRYLVKRTGEKVFLECVQDMDHENMFWYRQDPGLGLRLIYFSYDVKMKEKGDIPEGYSVSREKKERFSLILESASTNQTSMYLCASTGGTEAFFGQGTRLTVV.

The chain couples TRBV6-5 to TRBJ1-6; D is perhaps TRBD1 (5 bases). The CDR3 totals 15 residues. Trimming shortened V by 4 bases and J by 5 bases, and 12 bases separated the two germline ends. Per germline, CDR1 MNHEY and CDR2 SVGAGI. The CDR3 spells CASSSEGANNSPLHF. In DNA form, the CDR3 reads TGTGCCAGCAGTTCGGAAGGGGCTAATAATTCACCCCTCCACTTT.

The rearrangement uses TRBV5-1 and TRBJ2-2, with no clear D. The CDR3 totals 16 residues. V dropped 0 bases and J dropped 2 bases, with 11 bases sitting between them. Per germline, CDR1 SGHRS and CDR2 YFSETQ. This CDR3 reads CASSLASGINTGELFF. The DNA of the CDR3 is TGCGCCAGCAGCTTGGCCTCGGGTATCAACACCGGGGAGCTGTTTTTT.

The rearrangement joins TRBV9 to TRBJ2-7, with no clear D. Trimming shortened V by 2 bases and J by 2 bases, and 8 bases separated the two germline ends. Germline V lookup: CDR1 SGDLS, CDR2 YYNGEE. CDR3 size: 13 residues. The CDR3 region has the DNA TGTGCCAGCAGCGTTTCCACCACCTACGAGCAGTACTTC. Protein: CASSVSTTYEQYF.

The V gene is TRBV6-1, the J gene TRBJ2-1; D perhaps matches TRBD2 (6 bases). The CDR3 is made up of 15 amino acids. Trimming took off 6 bases at V and 7 bases at J, with 19 bases between the two ends. Germline CDR1 and CDR2: MNHNS and SASEGT. Here the CDR3 DNA reads TGTGCCAGCAGCTCCTTTAGCGGCCAGGGAAATGAGCAGTTCTTC. This gives the protein CASSSFSGQGNEQFF.

With regard to this clone: Other DNA sequences within the sample encode an identical CDR3. The CDR3 DNA follows: TGTGCCATCAGTGAGAGGGGAATTTCTGGAAACACCATATATTTT. Amino acid sequence: CAISERGISGNTIYF. The chain has TRBV10-3 and TRBJ1-3; possibly TRBD1 for D (5 bases). Germline values: CDR1 ENHRY, CDR2 SYGVKD. The CDR3 totals 15 residues. Between the trimmed V and J ends, which lost 2 bases and 1 base, there was a span of 9 bases.

The chain combines TRBV2 with TRBJ2-3; D remains ambiguous. The germline CDR1 and CDR2 sequences are SNHLY and FYNNEI. This CDR3 has 20 amino acids. Trimming shortened V by 1 base and J by 4 bases, and 27 bases separated the two germline ends. The CDR3 DNA follows: TGTGCCAGCAGTGAAGTAGTCGGAGAGGTAGGAAGTGTTCAGCCAGATACGCAGTATTTT. Encoded protein: CASSEVVGEVGSVQPDTQYF.

The V gene is TRBV12-5, the J gene TRBJ1-6; TRBD1 matches 7 bases. Germline V lookup: CDR1 LGHNT, CDR2 FRNRAP. This CDR3 spans 15 amino acids. J gave up 5 bases and V 5 bases, and 6 bases lay outside the gene matches. The CDR3 coding sequence is TGTGCTAGTGGTAGCTCGGGACAGAATAATTCACCCCTCCACTTT. Its translation: CASGSSGQNNSPLHF.

The chain has TRBV7-9 and TRBJ2-7, with D possibly matching TRBD1 (5 bases). The germline V and J ends were trimmed by 2 bases and 1 base, with 9 bases remaining between them. CDR1 and CDR2 from the germline V gene are SEHNR and FQNEAQ (reference sequence). The CDR3 has 14 amino acids. Written as DNA, the CDR3 is TGTGCCAGCAGCTTAAGACAGACTTCCTACGAGCAGTACTTC. Encoded protein: CASSLRQTSYEQYF. The full variable domain, completed using reference TRBV7-9 and TRBJ2-7, is DTGVSQNPRHKITKRGQNVTFRCDPISEHNRLYWYRQTLGQGPEFLTYFQNEAQLEKSRLLSDRFSAERPKGSFSTLEIQRTEQGDSAMYLCASSLRQTSYEQYFGPGTRLTVT.

The table lists this clone with a count of one. The chain joins TRBV2 to TRBJ1-2; 8 nucleotides line up with TRBD1. V was pared by 10 bases and J by 6 bases, with 13 bases of the junction left unmatched. Germline V gene data show CDR1 as SNHLY and CDR2 as FYNNEI. The CDR3 is 14 amino acids. In nucleotides, the CDR3 is TGTGCCACAGACGGGACAGGTCTCGGGGATGGCTACACCTTC. Protein sequence: CATDGTGLGDGYTF.

The J gene is TRBJ2-3, the V gene TRBV19; D might be TRBD1 (5 bases). Germline CDR1 LNHDA, CDR2 SQIVND (reference sequence). V shed 8 bases and J shed 3 bases, with 18 bases lying between them. The CDR3 runs 15 residues. CDR3 loop: CASHIGQGRTDTQYF. The DNA for the CDR3 is TGTGCCAGTCATATCGGTCAGGGAAGGACAGATACGCAGTATTTT.

The V gene is TRBV29-1, the J gene TRBJ2-5, with TRBD2 matching 11 bases. Germline assignment: CDR1 SQVTM and CDR2 ANQGSEA. V lost 7 bases to trimming and J lost 4 bases; unmatched junction nucleotides: 5. CDR3 length equals 13 residues. CDR3 nucleotide sequence: TGCAGCGGGGTAGCGGGGGGGACAGAGACCCAGTACTTC. Amino acids: CSGVAGGTETQYF.

V usage is TRBV2 and J usage is TRBJ2-3; D uncertain. Per germline, CDR1 SNHLY and CDR2 FYNNEI. Trimming stripped 5 bases from V and 2 bases from J, with 5 bases between. There are 12 residues in the CDR3. The CDR3 protein is CASSLHTDTQYF. The CDR3 region has the DNA TGTGCCAGCAGTCTCCACACAGATACGCAGTATTTT.

V gene TRBV4-1 combines with J gene TRBJ2-1; 8 bases align to TRBD1. With 4 bases clipped from V and 1 base from J, the junction kept 3 bases outside the gene matches. Germline-derived CDR1 and CDR2 are MGHRA and YSYEKL. This CDR3 region has 15 residues. DNA of the CDR3: TGCGCCAGCAGCCGACAGGGGAATTCCTACAATGAGCAGTTCTTC. Protein product: CASSRQGNSYNEQFF.

V usage is TRBV5-4 and J usage is TRBJ2-3; 13 nucleotides agree with TRBD2. CDR3 length: 19 amino acids. J was trimmed by 4 bases and V by 2 bases; bases with no gene match: 13. Germline-derived CDR1 and CDR2 are SGHNT and YYREEE (reference sequence). DNA of the CDR3: TGTGCCAGCAGCTTCACTAGCGGGAGGGCCTCCAGGGATGCAGATACGCAGTATTTT. Translation gives CASSFTSGRASRDADTQYF.

The rearrangement links TRBV30 to TRBJ1-2; D gene uncertain. The germline V gene has CDR1 GTSNPN and CDR2 SVGIG (reference sequence). The CDR3 contains 13 residues. Trimming cost V 3 bases and J 8 bases, with 16 bases left between them. The CDR3 here is CAWSSQQRGGYTF. As DNA, the CDR3 is TGTGCCTGGAGCTCCCAACAGCGCGGGGGCTACACCTTC. The variable domain in full, completed from reference TRBV30 and TRBJ1-2, reads SQTIHQWPATLVQPVGSPLSLECTVEGTSNPNLYWYRQAAGRGLQLLFYSVGIGQISSEVPQNLSASRPQDRQFILSSKKLLLSDSGFYLCAWSSQQRGGYTFGSGTRLTVV.

V and J are TRBV6-1 and TRBJ1-4, with D unresolved. CDR3 length: 17 amino acids. V dropped 1 base and J dropped 0 bases, with 12 bases sitting between them. Germline lookup yields CDR1 MNHNS and CDR2 SASEGT. Here the CDR3 DNA reads TGTGCCAGCAGTGAAGTTGGCCCAGGAGCAACTAATGAAAAACTGTTTTTT. This translates into CASSEVGPGATNEKLFF.

The rearrangement uses TRBV5-1 and TRBJ2-5; 10 bases agree with TRBD2. CDR1 SGHRS and CDR2 YFSETQ come from the germline V gene. V was clipped by 0 bases and J by 5 bases; unmatched bases: 7. The CDR3 length is 16 residues. The CDR3 region has the DNA TGCGCCAGCAGCTTGGATGGTCTAGCGGGAGCGGAGACCCAGTACTTC. It is translated as CASSLDGLAGAETQYF.

CDR3 DNA: TGTGCCAGCAGCCCCCGGTTCGGTTTGAACACTGAAGCTTTCTTT. Protein product: CASSPRFGLNTEAFF. V usage is TRBV7-2 and J usage is TRBJ1-1; D remains unclear. The CDR3 extends over 15 amino acids. V was shortened by 5 bases and J by 0 bases, with 13 bases between the two germline ends. Germline V gene sequence: CDR1 SGHTA, CDR2 FQGNSA.

DNA for the CDR3: TGTGCCAGCAGCCACGGAGGGGGGGCGCTGGAAAAACTGTTTTTT. Protein: CASSHGGGALEKLFF. The rearrangement links TRBV9 to TRBJ1-4; tentatively, D is TRBD1 (6 bases). Germline V gene data show CDR1 as SGDLS and CDR2 as YYNGEE. V was shortened by 4 bases and J by 8 bases, with 18 bases between the two germline ends. The CDR3 is 15 amino acids.

The chain uses TRBV6-6 and TRBJ2-2; unclear D gene. V lost 6 bases, J lost 10 bases, and 9 bases lay in between. CDR1 MNHNY and CDR2 SVGAGI come from the germline V gene (reference sequence). CDR3 length equals 11 residues. CDR3 protein: CASSPIVELFF. The CDR3 coding sequence is TGTGCCAGCAGCCCCATTGTGGAGCTGTTTTTT.

The V and J genes are TRBV6-5 and TRBJ1-4; D is undetermined. Germline CDR1 and CDR2: MNHEY and SVGAGI. The CDR3 covers 14 residues. With 8 bases removed from V and 0 bases from J, the gap between germline ends came to 10 bases. The CDR3 region is CASREGATNEKLFF. The CDR3 coding sequence is TGTGCCAGCCGGGAGGGCGCAACTAATGAAAAACTGTTTTTT.